Listed below are T cell receptor beta chains from one sample, sequenced in a study of cytomegalovirus exposure and HLA in healthy donors. Repertoires were generated with immunoSEQ multiplex PCR, while TCRdb's copy carries only in-frame clones and drops some. The table records 100,000 or so clones, about 78% of them present only once. The specimen sequenced was PBMCs. The receptors shown here come from a man aged 25-40 years in good health and CMV-seronegative. Both conserved end residues are part of each CDR3. D genes are given only for firm matches. Only some rows state a clone size, as once, few, many or a class for expanded clones.

J: TRBJ1-5
D: .
size: few
V: TRBV6-6
DNA: TGTGCCAGCAGTTACTCGCAGGGTCCCAATCAGCCCCAGCATTTT
CDR3: CASSYSQGPNQPQHF

J: TRBJ1-5
D: TRBD1
size: .
V: TRBV23-1
DNA: TGCGCCAGCAGTCGCCGGGACAGGGGCGGCAATCAGCCCCAGCATTTT
CDR3: CASSRRDRGGNQPQHF

J: TRBJ2-1
D: TRBD2
size: .
V: TRBV7-6
DNA: TGTGCCAGCAGCTTGAGGACTAGCGGTTACAATGAGCAGTTCTTC
CDR3: CASSLRTSGYNEQFF

J: TRBJ2-3
D: TRBD1
size: .
V: TRBV16
DNA: TGTGCCAGCAGCCATGGGACAGCAACAGATACGCAGTATTTT
CDR3: CASSHGTATDTQYF

J: TRBJ2-5
D: TRBD1
size: once
V: TRBV11-2
DNA: TGTGCCAGCAGCTTAGTCGACAGGGTATCTTCGGAGACCCAGTACTTC
CDR3: CASSLVDRVSSETQYF

J: TRBJ2-5
D: TRBD2
size: few
V: TRBV29-1
DNA: TGCAGCGTTTGCCGGGACTACAAAGAGACCCAGTACTTC
CDR3: CSVCRDYKETQYF

J: TRBJ1-2
D: .
size: .
V: TRBV4-3
DNA: TGCGCCAGCAGCCAAGATAAGAACCCACAGGGAAACTATGGCTACACCTTC
CDR3: CASSQDKNPQGNYGYTF

J: TRBJ1-5
D: .
size: .
V: TRBV28
DNA: TGTGCCAGCAGTTTGTCCCCGGGACACCACTATAGCAATCAGCCCCAGCATTTT
CDR3: CASSLSPGHHYSNQPQHF

J: TRBJ1-2
D: .
size: .
V: TRBV5-6
DNA: TGTGCCAGCAGCTTGACCGCGGGATACTATGGCTACACCTTC
CDR3: CASSLTAGYYGYTF

J: TRBJ1-5
D: TRBD1
size: .
V: TRBV12-5
DNA: TGTGCTAGTGGTTTGGTACAAGGGGGCAGCAATCAGCCCCAGCATTTT
CDR3: CASGLVQGGSNQPQHF

J: TRBJ2-7
D: .
size: .
V: TRBV28
DNA: TGTGCCAGCAGTCCCGCCTACGAGCAGTACTTC
CDR3: CASSPAYEQYF

J: TRBJ2-5
D: .
size: .
V: TRBV5-1
DNA: TGCGCCAGCAGCTTAGACAGCCAAGAGACCCAGTACTTC
CDR3: CASSLDSQETQYF

J: TRBJ1-5
D: TRBD1
size: .
V: TRBV30
DNA: TGTGCCTGGAGTAGAGGGCAGGGGGCGAGTTATAGCAATCAGCCCCAGCATTTT
CDR3: CAWSRGQGASYSNQPQHF

J: TRBJ2-7
D: .
size: once
V: TRBV28
DNA: TGTGCCAGCAGCCCTATGGGTCTAGGTGCCTACGAGCAGTACTTC
CDR3: CASSPMGLGAYEQYF

J: TRBJ2-7
D: .
size: .
V: TRBV7-2
DNA: TGTGCCAGCAGCCAAGAGGCGAAATCCTACGAGCAGTACTTC
CDR3: CASSQEAKSYEQYF

J: TRBJ2-1
D: TRBD2
size: .
V: TRBV4-3
DNA: TGCGCCAGCAGCCAAGATCTAGCGGGGATCTCCTACAATGAGCAGTTCTTC
CDR3: CASSQDLAGISYNEQFF

J: TRBJ2-3
D: TRBD2
size: .
V: TRBV5-4
DNA: TGTGCCAGCAGCGGGGGCGGAAGCGGGGGGGCTTTTTATCCCCCAGATACGCAGTATTTT
CDR3: CASSGGGSGGAFYPPDTQYF

J: TRBJ2-5
D: .
size: few
V: TRBV6-5
DNA: TGTGCCAGCAGTTACGGGTCAGGTAGACAAGAGACCCAGTACTTC
CDR3: CASSYGSGRQETQYF

J: TRBJ1-1
D: .
size: .
V: TRBV5-1
DNA: TGCGCCAGCAGCTTGGACAGGGTCTCTGAAGCTTTCTTT
CDR3: CASSLDRVSEAFF

J: TRBJ2-1
D: .
size: .
V: TRBV6-1
DNA: TGTGCCAGCAGTATCTCGGGAACGGGCTACAATGAGCAGTTCTTC
CDR3: CASSISGTGYNEQFF

J: TRBJ2-2
D: TRBD2
size: .
V: TRBV2
DNA: TGTGCCAGCAGTGGAAGACTGGACAGACTAGCGGCCAACCGGGAGCTGTTTTTT
CDR3: CASSGRLDRLAANRELFF

J: TRBJ1-2
D: TRBD1
size: .
V: TRBV5-5
DNA: TGTGCCAACAAAGGACAGGGGGTATTGGACTATGGCTACACCTTC
CDR3: CANKGQGVLDYGYTF

J: TRBJ2-2
D: .
size: .
V: TRBV5-1
DNA: TGCGCCACCGCAACAGGGGGTCTACGGGAGGACACCGGGGAGCTGTTTTTT
CDR3: CATATGGLREDTGELFF

J: TRBJ2-3
D: .
size: .
V: TRBV13
DNA: TGTGCCAGCAGCCCGTCCCGGGGGGCGGGCCGCACAGATACGCAGTATTTT
CDR3: CASSPSRGAGRTDTQYF

J: TRBJ2-1
D: TRBD2
size: .
V: TRBV30
DNA: TGTGCCTGGAGTCCGACTAGCGGGACTAATGAGCAGTTCTTC
CDR3: CAWSPTSGTNEQFF

J: TRBJ2-4
D: TRBD2
size: .
V: TRBV6-6
DNA: TGTGCCAGCAGTCATATAGCGGGAGCCCCAAACATTCAGTACTTC
CDR3: CASSHIAGAPNIQYF

J: TRBJ2-7
D: TRBD1
size: .
V: TRBV5-1
DNA: TGCGCCAGCAGCCCGGCCAGGGGGAGAACCGAGCAGTACTTC
CDR3: CASSPARGRTEQYF

J: TRBJ2-5
D: TRBD1
size: .
V: TRBV12-5
DNA: TGTGCTAGGGAGAAGGGGACAGGGTTTTATCCCCAGTACTTC
CDR3: CAREKGTGFYPQYF

J: TRBJ2-5
D: .
size: .
V: TRBV6-5
DNA: TGTGCCAGCAGCCTCTTAATGGAGATGGAGACCCAGTACTTC
CDR3: CASSLLMEMETQYF

J: TRBJ2-3
D: .
size: .
V: TRBV5-1
DNA: TGCGCCAGCAGCTTGCGACTGAACACAGATACGCAGTATTTT
CDR3: CASSLRLNTDTQYF

J: TRBJ2-7
D: TRBD2
size: .
V: TRBV4-3
DNA: TGCGCCAGCAGCCAAGATTGGCTAGCGGGTTCCTACGAGCAGTACTTC
CDR3: CASSQDWLAGSYEQYF

J: TRBJ2-1
D: .
size: .
V: TRBV5-1
DNA: TGCGCCAGCAGCTTGTTTTTTCCAGATTACAATGAGCAGTTCTTC
CDR3: CASSLFFPDYNEQFF

J: TRBJ1-1
D: TRBD1
size: .
V: TRBV4-2
DNA: TGTGCCAGCAGCCTCCTTCCGGGACAGGGATCGGGGAACACTGAAGCTTTCTTT
CDR3: CASSLLPGQGSGNTEAFF

J: TRBJ2-2
D: TRBD2
size: .
V: TRBV9
DNA: TGTGCCAGCAGCGCTACGGAGCGGGGGAGGGACACCGGGGAGCTGTTTTTT
CDR3: CASSATERGRDTGELFF

J: TRBJ1-1
D: .
size: .
V: TRBV10-3
DNA: TGTGCCATCAGTGAGTCGGGAGGGACTGAAGCTTTCTTT
CDR3: CAISESGGTEAFF

J: TRBJ2-7
D: .
size: .
V: TRBV2
DNA: TGTGCCAGCAGTGACAGTTGGAGCTCCTACGAGCAGTACTTC
CDR3: CASSDSWSSYEQYF

J: TRBJ2-1
D: .
size: .
V: TRBV29-1
DNA: TGCAGCGTTTTTCCCGGGAGAACCTACAATGAGCAGTTCTTC
CDR3: CSVFPGRTYNEQFF

J: TRBJ1-5
D: .
size: .
V: TRBV18
DNA: TGTGCCAGCTCACCAAACGCAGCGAACCTCAATCAGCCCCAGCATTTT
CDR3: CASSPNAANLNQPQHF

J: TRBJ1-5
D: TRBD1
size: .
V: TRBV29-1
DNA: TGCAGCGTTGAAGATCGAGGGACAGGGGACAGCAATCAGCCCCAGCATTTT
CDR3: CSVEDRGTGDSNQPQHF

J: TRBJ1-3
D: .
size: .
V: TRBV2
DNA: TGTGCCAGCAGCCACCAGGTTTACTCTGGAAACACCATATATTTT
CDR3: CASSHQVYSGNTIYF

J: TRBJ1-4
D: TRBD1
size: .
V: TRBV7-8
DNA: TGTGCCAGCAGCTTACCAAGGACAGGTCGAGCAACTAATGAAAAACTGTTTTTT
CDR3: CASSLPRTGRATNEKLFF

J: TRBJ2-1
D: .
size: once
V: TRBV14
DNA: TGTGCCAGCAGCCAAACGGGACTCCAACCCAACAATGAGCAGTTCTTC
CDR3: CASSQTGLQPNNEQFF